These 27 T cell receptor beta chains were all obtained from the same sample, sequenced in a study of cytomegalovirus exposure and HLA in healthy donors. The PCR used 60 Vbeta and 13 Jbeta primers. Clones were sequenced by immunoSEQ multiplex PCR, and TCRdb holds only the in-frame ones, with some missing. Of approximately 150,000 clones in the sample, roughly 63% were seen once. Sequenced input: PBMCs. These receptors were obtained from an older woman in good health and CMV-seropositive.

V and J are TRBV29-1 and TRBJ2-2, with D maybe TRBD2 (6 bases). V was cut by 6 bases and J by 0 bases, with 17 bases left in between. Looked up from germline, CDR1 is SQVTM and CDR2 is ANQGSEA. The CDR3 contains 16 residues. The CDR3 sequence: CSVGGGATANTGELFF. In DNA form, the CDR3 reads TGCAGCGTGGGGGGTGGGGCGACAGCGAACACCGGGGAGCTGTTTTTT.

The V and J genes are TRBV12-2 and TRBJ2-7; TRBD1, as called in the table, went unchecked against the DNA. TRBV12-2 is a known pseudogene. The CDR3 consists of 15 residues. CDR3 nucleotides: TGTGCAAGTCGCTTAGGATTTAGGGGGACGTACGAGCAGTACTTC. The encoded protein is CASRLGFRGTYEQYF.

J is TRBJ2-7 and V is TRBV2; possible D gene TRBD2, 7 bases. The V gene's germline CDR1 is SNHLY and CDR2 FYNNEI. The CDR3 has 13 residues. The V end lost 7 bases, the J end lost 4 bases, and 14 bases lay between the germline ends. The CDR3 loop is CASIPGGRYEQYF. CDR3 DNA sequence: TGTGCCAGCATTCCGGGGGGCAGGTACGAGCAGTACTTC.

In its sample, this clone was seen a few times. The chain links TRBV10-1 to TRBJ1-5; 7 bases are a match to TRBD1. Germline CDR1 reads WNHNN; CDR2 reads SYGVQD (reference sequence). The CDR3 is 18 residues long. With 10 bases clipped from V and 0 bases from J, the junction kept 18 bases outside the gene matches. The CDR3 nucleotides read TGCGCCACCCAGGGAAGGGGACAGAGAATTTATAGCAATCAGCCCCAGCATTTT. It is translated as CATQGRGQRIYSNQPQHF.

The DNA for the CDR3 is TGTGCCAGCGGACAGCTGAACACTGAAGCTTTCTTT. This sequence encodes CASGQLNTEAFF. The V gene is TRBV6-1, the J gene TRBJ1-1; D may be TRBD1 (6 bases). Germline V gene sequence: CDR1 MNHNS, CDR2 SASEGT. This CDR3 contains 12 residues. Trimming took 8 bases from V and 0 from J, leaving 7 bases between them.

This clone occurred a few times. This chain joins TRBV29-1 and TRBJ1-2; 10 bases line up with TRBD1. The CDR3 spans 15 residues. CDR1 is SQVTM, CDR2 ANQGSEA, per germline. With V trimmed by 7 bases and J by 7 bases, 15 bases remained unmatched. The chain's CDR3 is CSARGGTGDFGGYTF. For the CDR3, the DNA is TGCAGCGCTCGGGGGGGGACAGGGGATTTCGGTGGCTACACCTTC.

The chain recombines TRBV7-2 with TRBJ2-1, with 9 nucleotides matching TRBD2. With V trimmed by 4 bases and J by 6 bases, 7 bases remained unmatched. Germline loops: CDR1 SGHTA, CDR2 FQGNSA. The CDR3 runs to 15 residues. As DNA, the CDR3 is TGTGCCAGCAGCTCCCGGGGACTAGCTGCCAATGAGCAGTTCTTC. Translating gives CASSSRGLAANEQFF.

The sample holds a few counts of this clone. The chain carries TRBV9 and TRBJ2-2; TRBD1 agrees at 8 bases. V was clipped by 0 bases and J by 3 bases; unmatched bases: 4. The germline V gene encodes CDR1 SGDLS and CDR2 YYNGEE. The CDR3 has 16 residues. The CDR3 loop is CASSVAGGADTGELFF. CDR3 in DNA: TGTGCCAGCAGCGTAGCAGGGGGCGCGGACACCGGGGAGCTGTTTTTT.

The rearrangement links TRBV7-9 to TRBJ2-5; the D gene is possibly TRBD1 (5 bases). V lost 5 bases to trimming and J lost 0 bases, with 16 bases between them. CDR1 SEHNR and CDR2 FQNEAQ come from the germline V gene (reference sequence). The CDR3 covers 16 residues. The CDR3 loop reads CASSHYDSSYQETQYF. The CDR3 DNA sequence: TGTGCCAGCAGCCACTATGACAGCTCGTACCAAGAGACCCAGTACTTC.

V gene TRBV5-1 combines with J gene TRBJ1-3, with 9 positions matching TRBD1. The CDR3 covers 15 residues. Germline V gives CDR1 SGHRS, CDR2 YFSETQ. The trim removed 4 bases at V and 3 bases at J, leaving 5 bases unmatched. CDR3: CASSQQGAVGNTIYF. CDR3 bases: TGCGCCAGCAGCCAACAGGGGGCCGTTGGAAACACCATATATTTT.

The CDR3 reads CASSQNLELSDTQYF. The CDR3 bases are TGCGCCAGCAGCCAAAACCTAGAATTGTCAGATACGCAGTATTTT. The chain uses TRBV4-3 and TRBJ2-3; D not certain. The CDR3 is 15 amino acids. Germline V lookup: CDR1 LGHNA, CDR2 YSLEER. With 2 bases removed from V and 4 bases from J, the gap between germline ends came to 13 bases.

This sequence joins TRBV19 and TRBJ2-2, with TRBD1 as a possible D gene (6 bases). Trimming removed 0 bases from V and 4 bases from J, with 18 bases in between. The CDR3 has 18 amino acids. Germline loops: CDR1 LNHDA, CDR2 SQIVND (reference sequence). The DNA of the CDR3 is TGTGCCAGTAGTATAGATCGGAGGAGAGACAGGAGCACCGGGGAGCTGTTTTTT. It specifies CASSIDRRRDRSTGELFF. The full variable domain, its missing parts supplied by reference TRBV19 and TRBJ2-2, is DGGITQSPKYLFRKEGQNVTLSCEQNLNHDAMYWYRQDPGQGLRLIYYSQIVNDFQKGDIAEGYSVSREKKESFPLTVTSAQKNPTAFYLCASSIDRRRDRSTGELFFGEGSRLTVL.

This rearrangement joins TRBV6-1 to TRBJ2-5, with a tentative D call TRBD1 (6 bases). TRBJ2-7 explains the end of the DNA better; the J call may be wrong. CDR1 and CDR2 from the germline V gene are MNHNS and SASEGT. The CDR3 runs to 14 residues. The CDR3 protein is CASRKDRNPYEQYF. As DNA, the CDR3 is TGTGCCAGCAGAAAGGACAGAAACCCCTACGAGCAGTACTTC.

This chain connects TRBV4-1 to TRBJ2-1, with D tentatively TRBD2 (6 bases). The CDR3 has 13 residues. V was clipped by 0 bases and J by 9 bases, with 9 bases between them. Germline V gene sequence: CDR1 MGHRA, CDR2 YSYEKL. CDR3 sequence (DNA): TGCGCCAGCAGCCAAGATTTGGGGGGTGAGCAGTTCTTC. This translates into CASSQDLGGEQFF.

A few counts support this clone. The CDR3 DNA is TGTGCCAGCAGCCCTCTAGCGGGAGCCTACAATGAGCAGTTCTTC. It is translated as CASSPLAGAYNEQFF. V and J are TRBV7-3 and TRBJ2-1; 10 positions agree with TRBD2. CDR3 length equals 15 residues. CDR1 is SGHTA and CDR2 is FQGTGA in the germline V gene. Trimming took 5 bases from V and 2 from J; bases not matched to a gene: 3.

The rearrangement uses TRBV28 and TRBJ2-5, with 8 bases lining up with TRBD2. This CDR3 has 16 amino acids. The trim removed 0 bases at V and 1 base at J, leaving 4 bases unmatched. Per the germline V gene, CDR1 is MDHEN and CDR2 is SYDVKM. CDR3 loop: CASSLWASGSQETQYF. CDR3 DNA sequence: TGTGCCAGCAGTTTATGGGCTAGCGGGTCCCAAGAGACCCAGTACTTC.

This chain joins TRBV11-2 and TRBJ2-5, with 9 bases identical to TRBD2. CDR1 and CDR2 from the germline V gene are SGHAT and FQNNGV. The V and J ends lost 5 bases and 4 bases, in that order; junction bases with no gene match: 8. The CDR3 runs to 15 residues. This chain's CDR3 is CASSTIAGALETQYF. CDR3 sequence (DNA): TGTGCCAGCAGCACTATAGCGGGAGCCTTAGAGACCCAGTACTTC.

This chain connects TRBV2 to TRBJ1-2, with a weak D call TRBD1 (5 bases). CDR3 length: 14 residues. The germline V gene has CDR1 SNHLY and CDR2 FYNNEI. The germline V and J ends were trimmed by 5 bases and 6 bases, with 16 bases remaining between them. CDR3 coding DNA: TGTGCCAGCAGTAAGGGGCCACGGGTGGATGGCTACACCTTC. It yields the protein CASSKGPRVDGYTF.

The chain couples TRBV25-1 to TRBJ2-3; 12 nucleotides agree with TRBD2. Trimming took 2 bases from V and 6 from J; bases not matched to a gene: 3. Germline CDR1 MGHDK, CDR2 SYGVNS. The CDR3 has 15 residues. CDR3 protein: CASSELAGGWDTQYF. The CDR3 DNA reads TGTGCCAGCAGTGAACTAGCGGGAGGGTGGGATACGCAGTATTTT. Full variable domain (rest looked up from reference TRBV25-1 and TRBJ2-3): EADIYQTPRYLVIGTGKKITLECSQTMGHDKMYWYQQDPGMELHLIHYSYGVNSTEKGDLSSESTVSRIRTEHFPLTLESARPSHTSQYLCASSELAGGWDTQYFGPGTRLTVL.

This clone showed up just a few times. The chain links TRBV28 to TRBJ2-5; the match to TRBD1 covers 10 bases. The J call could be wrong; TRBJ2-7 is a better fit for the DNA end. The germline gives CDR1 MDHEN, CDR2 SYDVKM. The CDR3 covers 14 residues. The CDR3 is CASSSPGQGFEQYF. CDR3 sequence (DNA): TGTGCCAGCAGTTCCCCGGGACAGGGGTTCGAGCAGTACTTC.

This chain uses TRBV7-9 with TRBJ1-4; 8 nucleotides agree with TRBD1. This CDR3 has 13 amino acids. Per germline, CDR1 SEHNR and CDR2 FQNEAQ (reference sequence). Trimming removed 5 bases from V and 5 bases from J; junction bases left unmatched: 1. The CDR3: CASSRTGNEKLFF. CDR3 DNA sequence: TGTGCCAGCAGCCGGACAGGGAATGAAAAACTGTTTTTT. Full variable domain (missing parts from reference TRBV7-9 and TRBJ1-4): DTGVSQNPRHKITKRGQNVTFRCDPISEHNRLYWYRQTLGQGPEFLTYFQNEAQLEKSRLLSDRFSAERPKGSFSTLEIQRTEQGDSAMYLCASSRTGNEKLFFGSGTQLSVL.

The chain links TRBV5-4 to TRBJ2-2; no clear D. The V end was cut by 1 base, the J end by 6 bases, with 4 bases between. Germline V gene data show CDR1 as SGHNT and CDR2 as YYREEE (reference sequence). This CDR3 is built from 12 residues. The CDR3 coding sequence is TGTGCCAGCAGCTTGATCGCCGGGGAGCTGTTTTTT. It translates to CASSLIAGELFF.

The V and J genes are TRBV27 and TRBJ2-1; 7 bases align to TRBD1. V lost 5 bases and J lost 5; bases outside the gene matches: 9. Per the germline V gene, CDR1 is MNHEY and CDR2 is SMNVEV (reference sequence). The CDR3 runs 15 residues. As DNA, the CDR3 is TGTGCCAGCAGTCCGACCGGGACAGCTAACAATGAGCAGTTCTTC. As protein: CASSPTGTANNEQFF.

The table lists this clone with a count of one. This sequence joins TRBV7-2 and TRBJ2-7; 8 positions agree with TRBD2. This CDR3 region has 14 residues. Trimming at V came to 4 bases and at J to 5 bases, leaving 7 bases not matched to a gene. The V gene's germline CDR1 is SGHTA and CDR2 FQGNSA. The CDR3 reads CASSSKRELNEQYF. DNA for the CDR3: TGTGCCAGCAGCTCCAAGCGGGAGCTAAACGAGCAGTACTTC.

This clone showed up just once. The chain combines TRBV19 with TRBJ2-3; possibly TRBD2 for D (6 bases). Germline CDR1 is LNHDA and CDR2 is SQIVND (reference sequence). The CDR3 totals 13 residues. The V end was cut by 11 bases, the J end by 2 bases, with 14 bases between. CDR3 sequence: CAAQRAATDTQYF. Written as DNA, the CDR3 is TGTGCCGCACAGCGGGCAGCCACAGATACGCAGTATTTT.

V usage is TRBV9 and J usage is TRBJ1-1; a weak D match, TRBD1 (5 bases). The CDR3 loop spans 13 amino acids. CDR1 is SGDLS and CDR2 is YYNGEE in the germline V gene. Trimming stripped 6 bases from V and 3 bases from J, with 12 bases between. CDR3 sequence (DNA): TGTGCCAGCAACGAATGGGGGGACACTGAAGCTTTCTTT. It translates to CASNEWGDTEAFF. The variable domain in full, completed from reference TRBV9 and TRBJ1-1, reads DSGVTQTPKHLITATGQRVTLRCSPRSGDLSVYWYQQSLDQGLQFLIQYYNGEERAKGNILERFSAQQFPDLHSELNLSSLELGDSALYFCASNEWGDTEAFFGQGTRLTVV.

The chain couples TRBV7-9 to TRBJ1-6; 7 nucleotides line up with TRBD1. This CDR3 comprises 13 residues. V lost 5 bases, J lost 10 bases, and 5 bases stayed unmatched. The germline V gene encodes CDR1 SEHNR and CDR2 FQNEAQ (reference sequence). This CDR3 reads CASSVTGESPLHF. CDR3 DNA: TGTGCCAGCAGCGTAACAGGGGAGTCACCCCTCCACTTT. The full variable domain, in which reference TRBV7-9 and TRBJ1-6 provide the parts outside the CDR3, is DTGVSQNPRHKITKRGQNVTFRCDPISEHNRLYWYRQTLGQGPEFLTYFQNEAQLEKSRLLSDRFSAERPKGSFSTLEIQRTEQGDSAMYLCASSVTGESPLHFGNGTRLTVT.